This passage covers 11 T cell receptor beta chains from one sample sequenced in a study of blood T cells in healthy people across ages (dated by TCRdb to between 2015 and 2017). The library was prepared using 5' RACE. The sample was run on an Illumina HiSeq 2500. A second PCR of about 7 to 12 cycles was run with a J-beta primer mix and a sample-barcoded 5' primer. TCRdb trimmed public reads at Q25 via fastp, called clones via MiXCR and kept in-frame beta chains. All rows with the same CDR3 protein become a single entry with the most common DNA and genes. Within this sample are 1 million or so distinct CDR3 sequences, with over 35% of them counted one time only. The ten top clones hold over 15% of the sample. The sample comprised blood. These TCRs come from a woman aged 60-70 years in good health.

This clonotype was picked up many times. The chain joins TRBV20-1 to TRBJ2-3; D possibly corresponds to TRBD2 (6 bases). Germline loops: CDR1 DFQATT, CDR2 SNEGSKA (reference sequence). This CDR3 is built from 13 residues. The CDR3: CSVNSGFTDTQYF. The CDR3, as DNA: TGCAGCGTCAATAGCGGATTCACAGATACGCAGTATTTT.

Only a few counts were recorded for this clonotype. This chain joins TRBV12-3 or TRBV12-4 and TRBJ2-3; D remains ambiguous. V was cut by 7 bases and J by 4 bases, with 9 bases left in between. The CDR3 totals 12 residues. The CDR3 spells CASTPRADTQYF. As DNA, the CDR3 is TGTGCCAGCACCCCCCGGGCAGATACGCAGTATTTT.

The CDR3 coding sequence is TGTGCTAGTGGTTTTCGACGGCAGATACACAATGAGCAGTTCTTC. As protein: CASGFRRQIHNEQFF. The chain joins TRBV12-5 to TRBJ2-1; D not certain. The CDR3 covers 15 residues. Trimming took 3 bases from V and 5 from J, leaving 14 bases between them. Germline CDR1 and CDR2: LGHNT and FRNRAP.

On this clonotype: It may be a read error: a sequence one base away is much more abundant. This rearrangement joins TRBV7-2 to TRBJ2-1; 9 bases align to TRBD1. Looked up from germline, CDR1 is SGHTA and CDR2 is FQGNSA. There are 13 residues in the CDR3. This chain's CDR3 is CAGSLDRGDEQFF. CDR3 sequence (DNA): TGTGCCGGCAGCTTAGACAGGGGGGATGAGCAGTTCTTC.

In DNA, the CDR3 is TGTGCCAGCAGCGCCGGTGGTGGCTCCACAGATACGCAGTATTTT. As protein: CASSAGGGSTDTQYF. The chain links TRBV9 to TRBJ2-3; D gene unclear. CDR1 and CDR2 (germline): SGDLS, YYNGEE. Trimming pared 3 bases from V and 2 bases from J, leaving 13 bases between. The CDR3 extends over 15 amino acids. Drawing the rest from reference TRBV9 and TRBJ2-3, the complete variable domain is DSGVTQTPKHLITATGQRVTLRCSPRSGDLSVYWYQQSLDQGLQFLIQYYNGEERAKGNILERFSAQQFPDLHSELNLSSLELGDSALYFCASSAGGGSTDTQYFGPGTRLTVL.

The DNA for the CDR3 is TGTGCCATCAGTGCGGTTGGCACAGATACGCAGTATTTT. It specifies CAISAVGTDTQYF. The chain recombines TRBV10-3 with TRBJ2-3; no reliable D call. Germline V gives CDR1 ENHRY, CDR2 SYGVKD. V dropped 4 bases and J dropped 1 base, with 6 bases sitting between them. The CDR3 extends over 13 amino acids.

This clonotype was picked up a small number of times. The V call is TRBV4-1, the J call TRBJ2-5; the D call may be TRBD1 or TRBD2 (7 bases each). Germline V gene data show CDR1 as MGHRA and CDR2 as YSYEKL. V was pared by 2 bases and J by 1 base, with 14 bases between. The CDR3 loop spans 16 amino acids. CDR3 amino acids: CASSQLRGGLQETQYF. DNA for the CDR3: TGCGCCAGCAGCCAACTCAGGGGGGGACTCCAAGAGACCCAGTACTTC.

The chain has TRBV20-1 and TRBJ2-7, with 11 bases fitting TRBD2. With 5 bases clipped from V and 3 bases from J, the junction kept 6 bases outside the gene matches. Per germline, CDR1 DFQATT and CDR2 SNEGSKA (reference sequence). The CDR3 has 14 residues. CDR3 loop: CSALSGRAYYEQYF. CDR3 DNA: TGCAGTGCTCTTAGCGGGAGGGCTTACTACGAGCAGTACTTC.

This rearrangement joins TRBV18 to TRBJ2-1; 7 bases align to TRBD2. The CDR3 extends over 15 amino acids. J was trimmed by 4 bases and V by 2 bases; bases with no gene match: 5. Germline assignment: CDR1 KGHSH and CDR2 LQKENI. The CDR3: CASSPASGAYNEQFF. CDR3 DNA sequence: TGTGCCAGCTCACCAGCGAGCGGGGCTTACAATGAGCAGTTCTTC. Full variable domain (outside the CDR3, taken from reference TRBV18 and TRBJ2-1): NAGVMQNPRHLVRRRGQEARLRCSPMKGHSHVYWYRQLPEEGLKFMVYLQKENIIDESGMPKERFSAEFPKEGPSILRIQQVVRGDSAAYFCASSPASGAYNEQFFGPGTRLTVL.

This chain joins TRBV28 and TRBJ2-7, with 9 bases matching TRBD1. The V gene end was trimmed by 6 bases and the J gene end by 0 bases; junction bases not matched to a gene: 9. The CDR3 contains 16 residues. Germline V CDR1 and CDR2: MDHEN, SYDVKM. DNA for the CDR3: TGTGCCAGCAGCGGAACCGGGACAGGGACCTCCTACGAGCAGTACTTC. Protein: CASSGTGTGTSYEQYF.

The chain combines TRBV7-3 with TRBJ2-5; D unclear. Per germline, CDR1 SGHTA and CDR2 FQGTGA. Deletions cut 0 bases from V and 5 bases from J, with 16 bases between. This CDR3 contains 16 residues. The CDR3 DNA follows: TGTGCCAGCAGCTTAACGGCCGGGCTAAGATTGGAGACCCAGTACTTC. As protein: CASSLTAGLRLETQYF.